This T cell receptor beta chain came from a study of regulatory T cells in long-lasting Graves disease. The study's findings and limits: Samples came from peripheral blood alone, without thyroid tissue. The study found TRBV28, TRBJ1-2 and TRBJ2-5 favored in persistent disease. Less diverse TCR repertoires were seen in persistent Graves' patients than in newly diagnosed ones. Whereas new patients shared 950 to 1,000 public clonotypes, persistent patients shared more, at 2,500 to 3,500.

As to time point: newly diagnosed GD, antithyroid drugs for less than 3 months. PBMC RNA served as the TCR library source. HTBI primers from iRepertoire and Arm-PCR of CDR3 regions yielded the TCR beta libraries. Using its own MiXCR run on the multiplex PCR reads, TCRdb lists one record per CDR3 protein. The table includes hundreds of thousands of distinct CDR3 sequences, roughly 15% detected once. This clonotype has just a few counts. Its antigen is as yet unknown. Germline V lookup: CDR1 MNHEY, CDR2 SMNVEV (reference sequence). The CDR3 spans 14 residues. Trimming cost V 6 bases and J 2 bases; bases outside gene matches: 7.

This TCR derives from a female donor with Graves disease. This sample comprised peripheral blood mononuclear cells (PBMCs), obtained at new diagnosis, from a patient treated with antithyroid drugs. The chain joins TRBV27 to TRBJ2-7, with 7 bases aligning to TRBD1. CDR3 amino acids: CASRPGTVTYEQYF. The DNA of the CDR3 is TGTGCCAGCAGGCCCGGGACAGTTACCTACGAGCAGTACTTC.